Below are 5 T cell receptor beta chains sequenced from a single sample in a study of response to subunit inactivated influenza vaccine listed by TCRdb under 2018. Library preparation used RT-PCR. This sample was sequenced with an Illumina HiSeq 2500. TCRdb itself trimmed the public reads at Q25 with fastp, ran MiXCR and retained productive beta chains. Each entry merges the rows of one CDR3 protein and shows their most common DNA and genes. Within this sample are more than 400,000 distinct CDR3 sequences, with 6.5% to 8% of them counted one time only. The ten largest clones take up around 13% of the sample. The sample consisted of PBMCs from blood, taken 23 to 25 months after vaccination. The receptors were gathered from a man aged 50 to 69 who received an inactivated influenza vaccine. Donor details come from another sample of the same person, matched by shared clones.

This clonotype was recorded a few times. The chain is built from TRBV6-2 or TRBV6-3 and TRBJ2-7, with 8 bases aligning to TRBD1. Germline lookup yields CDR1 MNHEY and CDR2 SVGEGT. Losses at the gene ends were 6 bases for V and 1 base for J; bases not matched to a gene: 26. This CDR3 comprises 21 residues. The CDR3 region is CASSPGQGKALSAGRSYEQYF. The CDR3 nucleotides read TGTGCCAGCAGCCCAGGACAGGGAAAAGCTCTTTCGGCGGGACGATCCTACGAGCAGTACTTC.

V gene TRBV15 combines with J gene TRBJ1-2, with D uncertain. CDR3 size: 14 residues. V gave up 1 base and J gave up 4 bases, with 10 bases separating them. Germline CDR1 LNHNV, CDR2 YYDKDF (reference sequence). CDR3 nucleotide sequence: TGTGCCACCAGCAGAGGGTCCGGGAGCTATGGCTACACCTTC. This translates into CATSRGSGSYGYTF.

This clonotype appeared a few times. The CDR3 DNA is TGTGCCAGCAGTCCGATCCATGGGGACAGGGGGCCCTCCTACAATGAGCAGTTCTTC. It translates to CASSPIHGDRGPSYNEQFF. The chain has TRBV27 and TRBJ2-1, with 12 bases identical to TRBD1. V was clipped by 5 bases and J by 0 bases; unmatched bases: 11. Germline V gene lookup returns CDR1 MNHEY and CDR2 SMNVEV (reference sequence). The CDR3 consists of 19 residues.

At least ten counts were recorded for this clonotype. This chain uses TRBV27 with TRBJ2-1; TRBD1 matches 9 bases. CDR3 length equals 14 residues. V gave up 4 bases and J gave up 4 bases; unmatched junction bases: 2. In germline, CDR1 is MNHEY, CDR2 SMNVEV (reference sequence). CDR3 DNA: TGTGCCAGCAGTTGGGGACAGGGTTACAATGAGCAGTTCTTC. Translated, it gives CASSWGQGYNEQFF.

This clonotype turned up a few times. The gene calls are TRBV6-2 or TRBV6-3 and TRBJ2-3; 14 positions agree with TRBD2. CDR3 length: 15 amino acids. CDR1 and CDR2 (germline): MNHEY, SVGEGT. V shed 6 bases, J shed 9 bases, and the junction held 8 bases outside the gene matches. CDR3: CASSPGLAGGRTQYF. The CDR3 DNA reads TGTGCCAGCAGCCCAGGACTAGCGGGAGGTCGGACGCAGTATTTT.